The 22 T cell receptor beta chains in this list originate from one sample, sequenced in a study of blood T cell repertoires in COVID-19. Only in-frame clones appear in the TCRdb table, and some are missing; sequencing was by immunoSEQ multiplex PCR. The sample comprises approximately 45,000 clones, roughly nine tenths of which are singletons, and less than 5.5% rests with the top ten. What was sequenced was peripheral blood. The source is a man aged 35-49 years with active COVID-19.

This rearrangement joins TRBV2 to TRBJ2-1, with 8 bases lining up with TRBD2. V lost 6 bases, J lost 1 base, and 11 bases stayed unmatched. The germline gives CDR1 SNHLY, CDR2 FYNNEI. The CDR3 is 17 residues long. CDR3 loop: CASSAPLSGGSYNEQFF. DNA for the CDR3: TGTGCCAGCAGCGCCCCCCTCAGCGGGGGTTCCTACAATGAGCAGTTCTTC.

J is TRBJ2-7 and V is TRBV29-1; 7 bases map to TRBD1. Trimming at V came to 3 bases and at J to 6 bases, leaving 5 bases not matched to a gene. CDR1 is SQVTM, CDR2 ANQGSEA, per germline. The CDR3 covers 12 residues. Here the CDR3 reads CSVEKTGLEQYF. The CDR3 DNA reads TGCAGCGTTGAGAAGACAGGGCTCGAGCAGTACTTC.

V is TRBV30 and J is TRBJ2-1; 10 bases are a match to TRBD2. The CDR3 spans 14 residues. Per the germline V gene, CDR1 is GTSNPN and CDR2 is SVGIG (reference sequence). V lost 5 bases, J lost 4 bases, and 5 bases stayed unmatched. CDR3 sequence reads: CAWGAGGDYNEQFF. The CDR3 nucleotides read TGTGCCTGGGGAGCGGGAGGGGATTACAATGAGCAGTTCTTC.

For this clone: One junction end disagrees with the germline gene, perhaps due to a read error. V is TRBV20-1 and J is TRBJ2-7; the D gene is possibly TRBD2 (5 bases). The CDR3 contains 11 residues. Germline V lookup: CDR1 DFQATT, CDR2 SNEGSKA (reference sequence). CDR3 loop: CSARGPGSKGF. CDR3 nucleotide sequence: TGCAGTGCTAGAGGTCCGGGATCCAAGGGTTTC.

CDR3 sequence: CASSLLAGAYNEQFF. The CDR3 DNA reads TGTGCCAGCAGCTTGCTAGCGGGAGCATACAATGAGCAGTTCTTC. This chain links TRBV7-3 with TRBJ2-1; TRBD2 matches at 10 bases. The CDR3 covers 15 residues. With V trimmed by 3 bases and J by 4 bases, 3 bases remained unmatched. The germline CDR1 and CDR2 sequences are SGHTA and FQGTGA.

The chain employs TRBV2 and TRBJ1-6; D unresolved. The ends were cut back, 6 bases at V and 4 bases at J, with 10 bases in the middle. From germline, CDR1 is SNHLY and CDR2 FYNNEI. This CDR3 has 14 residues. The CDR3 sequence is CASSRTPYNSPLHF. In DNA, the CDR3 is TGTGCCAGCAGCCGAACACCTTATAATTCACCCCTCCACTTT.

This clone was recorded once. This chain links TRBV2 with TRBJ1-4; weak D call: TRBD1 (5 bases). Germline CDR1 and CDR2: SNHLY and FYNNEI. CDR3 length: 14 amino acids. The germline V and J ends were trimmed by 3 bases and 8 bases, with 13 bases remaining between them. In nucleotides, the CDR3 is TGTGCCAGCAGTGACAGGGCGGTAGGCGAAAAACTGTTTTTT. This translates into CASSDRAVGEKLFF.

This rearrangement joins TRBV18 to TRBJ1-6; D is possibly TRBD1 (5 bases). V lost 1 base to trimming and J lost 8 bases, with 9 bases between them. The CDR3 covers 14 residues. Germline V lookup: CDR1 KGHSH, CDR2 LQKENI. The CDR3 region is CASSPRGADSPLHF. The CDR3, as DNA: TGTGCCAGCTCACCACGGGGCGCCGATTCACCCCTCCACTTT. Based on the CDR3 plus reference TRBV18 and TRBJ1-6, the full variable domain is NAGVMQNPRHLVRRRGQEARLRCSPMKGHSHVYWYRQLPEEGLKFMVYLQKENIIDESGMPKERFSAEFPKEGPSILRIQQVVRGDSAAYFCASSPRGADSPLHFGNGTRLTVT.

The V gene is TRBV5-1, the J gene TRBJ2-1, with D perhaps matching TRBD2 (6 bases). The CDR3 has 14 residues. With 5 bases removed from V and 2 bases from J, the gap between germline ends came to 11 bases. Germline CDR1 SGHRS, CDR2 YFSETQ. The CDR3 region has the DNA TGCGCCAGCAGTGGGGGGAGACCCTACAATGAGCAGTTCTTC. Translating it yields CASSGGRPYNEQFF.

This rearrangement joins TRBV12-3 or TRBV12-4 to TRBJ1-1, with 9 bases lining up with TRBD1. V shed 8 bases and J 6 bases; nucleotides not matched to a gene: 7. There are 13 residues in the CDR3. The CDR3 spells CASGFRQGAEAFF. The CDR3 DNA sequence: TGTGCCAGCGGGTTTAGACAGGGGGCTGAAGCTTTCTTT.

This chain uses TRBV18 with TRBJ2-1; the D gene is possibly TRBD2 (5 bases). Per germline, CDR1 KGHSH and CDR2 LQKENI. The CDR3 is 11 residues long. The V end lost 4 bases, the J end lost 8 bases, and 6 bases lay between the germline ends. The CDR3: CASSLEDEQFF. CDR3 coding DNA: TGTGCCAGCTCACTGGAGGATGAGCAGTTCTTC.

The chain combines TRBV19 with TRBJ1-3; D remains unclear. The V gene's germline CDR1 is LNHDA and CDR2 SQIVND (reference sequence). With 3 bases removed from V and 10 bases from J, the gap between germline ends came to 16 bases. The CDR3 consists of 14 residues. The CDR3: CASSILRDVRTIYF. The CDR3 coding sequence is TGTGCCAGTAGTATCTTGAGGGATGTTCGGACCATATATTTT.

V usage is TRBV7-9 and J usage is TRBJ2-5; possible D gene TRBD2, 5 bases. The germline V gene has CDR1 SEHNR and CDR2 FQNEAQ (reference sequence). This CDR3 is built from 15 residues. The V end lost 1 base, the J end lost 7 bases, and 16 bases lay between the germline ends. In DNA form, the CDR3 reads TGTGCCAGCAGCTTAGAAGGAGGATCCTCGGGGACCCAGTACTTC. It yields the protein CASSLEGGSSGTQYF. The full variable domain, its missing parts supplied by reference TRBV7-9 and TRBJ2-5, is DTGVSQNPRHKITKRGQNVTFRCDPISEHNRLYWYRQTLGQGPEFLTYFQNEAQLEKSRLLSDRFSAERPKGSFSTLEIQRTEQGDSAMYLCASSLEGGSSGTQYFGPGTRLLVL.

The chain links TRBV19 to TRBJ1-1; D might be TRBD1 (5 bases). Trimming left V 2 bases short and J 0 bases short, with 13 bases between. The germline gives CDR1 LNHDA, CDR2 SQIVND (reference sequence). This CDR3 contains 16 residues. The DNA for the CDR3 is TGTGCCAGTAGTATATCAAGACAGTCGATGAACACTGAAGCTTTCTTT. It is translated as CASSISRQSMNTEAFF.

V gene TRBV28 combines with J gene TRBJ1-1, with D perhaps matching TRBD1 (5 bases). The germline CDR1 and CDR2 sequences are MDHEN and SYDVKM. Deletions cut 3 bases from V and 6 bases from J, with 17 bases between. This CDR3 has 15 residues. The CDR3 DNA reads as TGTGCCAGCAGTTTGAACACAGGCCGCGGGGCTGAAGCTTTCTTT. This sequence encodes CASSLNTGRGAEAFF.

CDR3 coding DNA: TGTGCCAGACTTTTGGGGGGGAATCAGCCCCAGCATTTT. It yields the protein CARLLGGNQPQHF. The chain joins TRBV6-5 to TRBJ1-5, with D tentatively TRBD1 (5 bases). V was trimmed by 9 bases and J by 4 bases, leaving 13 bases between them. Germline CDR1 and CDR2: MNHEY and SVGAGI. The CDR3 runs to 13 residues.

The V and J genes are TRBV5-5 and TRBJ1-6, with 11 bases lining up with TRBD1. The V segment lost 4 bases and the J segment 7 bases; nucleotides outside the gene matches: 7. The length of the CDR3 is 16 residues. Germline values: CDR1 SGHKS, CDR2 YYEKEE (reference sequence). Here the CDR3 DNA reads TGTGCCAGCAGCCCGGGACAGGGGGGCTTAAATTCACCCCTCCACTTT. It translates to CASSPGQGGLNSPLHF.

In the case of this clone: A read error may account for a junction end that differs from germline. This chain uses TRBV7-9 with TRBJ2-1; D is perhaps TRBD2 (6 bases). CDR3 length equals 16 residues. Per germline, CDR1 SEHNR and CDR2 FQNEAQ (reference sequence). The CDR3 DNA reads TGTGCCGGCAGCTTAGCGCGGCTAGCGTCGAACAATGAGCAGTTCTTC. As protein: CAGSLARLASNNEQFF.

The J gene is TRBJ2-3, the V gene TRBV7-8, with 12 positions matching TRBD2. The CDR3 totals 19 residues. Trimming at V came to 1 base and at J to 0 bases, leaving 8 bases not matched to a gene. The V gene's germline CDR1 is SGHVS and CDR2 FQNEAQ. The CDR3 reads CASSLVALAGGRSTDTQYF. CDR3 nucleotides: TGTGCCAGCAGCTTAGTGGCTCTAGCGGGAGGGCGTAGCACAGATACGCAGTATTTT.

CDR3 DNA: TGTGCCAGCTTACCGGGACTAGCGACAACCGGGGAGCTGTTTTTT. As protein: CASLPGLATTGELFF. The chain joins TRBV28 to TRBJ2-2; 10 nucleotides line up with TRBD2. The trim removed 8 bases at V and 5 bases at J, leaving 8 bases unmatched. The CDR3 has 15 amino acids. From germline, CDR1 is MDHEN and CDR2 SYDVKM. Filled out from reference TRBV28 and TRBJ2-2, the complete variable domain reads DVKVTQSSRYLVKRTGEKVFLECVQDMDHENMFWYRQDPGLGLRLIYFSYDVKMKEKGDIPEGYSVSREKKERFSLILESASTNQTSMYLCASLPGLATTGELFFGEGSRLTVL.

The chain has TRBV19 and TRBJ1-2; D unclear. Germline CDR1 reads LNHDA; CDR2 reads SQIVND (reference sequence). The length of the CDR3 is 15 residues. V was pared by 3 bases and J by 0 bases, with 11 bases between. CDR3 amino acids: CASSISSASNYGYTF. The CDR3 nucleotides are TGTGCCAGTAGTATTTCCAGCGCCTCTAACTATGGCTACACCTTC.

The V and J genes are TRBV19 and TRBJ1-5; D is ambiguous. The ends were cut back, 3 bases at V and 0 bases at J, with 15 bases in the middle. The CDR3 totals 17 residues. Germline loops: CDR1 LNHDA, CDR2 SQIVND (reference sequence). DNA for the CDR3: TGTGCCAGTAGTATCGACCCGGCGGGGTATAGCAATCAGCCCCAGCATTTT. Protein: CASSIDPAGYSNQPQHF.